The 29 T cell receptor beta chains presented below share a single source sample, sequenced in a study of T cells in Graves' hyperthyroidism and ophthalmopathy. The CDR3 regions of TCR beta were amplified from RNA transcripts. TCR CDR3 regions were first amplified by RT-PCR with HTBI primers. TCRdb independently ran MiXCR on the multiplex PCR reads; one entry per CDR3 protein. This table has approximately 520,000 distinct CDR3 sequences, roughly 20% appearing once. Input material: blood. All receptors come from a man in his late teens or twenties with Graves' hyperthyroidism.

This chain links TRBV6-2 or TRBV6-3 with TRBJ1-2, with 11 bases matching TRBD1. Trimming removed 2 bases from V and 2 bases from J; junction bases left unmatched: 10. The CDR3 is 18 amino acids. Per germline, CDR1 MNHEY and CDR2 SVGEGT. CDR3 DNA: TGTGCCAGCAGTTACGGTGGACAGGGGGCCGGTCAAAACTATGGCTACACCTTC. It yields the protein CASSYGGQGAGQNYGYTF.

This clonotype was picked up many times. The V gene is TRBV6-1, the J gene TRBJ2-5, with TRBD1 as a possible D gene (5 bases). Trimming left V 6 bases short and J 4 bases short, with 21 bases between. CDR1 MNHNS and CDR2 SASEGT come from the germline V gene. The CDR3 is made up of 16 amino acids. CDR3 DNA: TGTGCCAGCAGAGGTTTTCCAAGGGGCGTGGGAGAGACCCAGTACTTC. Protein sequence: CASRGFPRGVGETQYF.

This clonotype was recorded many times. CDR3 nucleotide sequence: TGCAGCGTTGTAGGACGGTTCCAAGAGACCCAGTACTTC. It specifies CSVVGRFQETQYF. The rearrangement joins TRBV29-1 to TRBJ2-5; D not resolved. Trimming cost V 4 bases and J 1 base, with 10 bases left between them. The CDR3 is made up of 13 amino acids. The germline V gene encodes CDR1 SQVTM and CDR2 ANQGSEA.

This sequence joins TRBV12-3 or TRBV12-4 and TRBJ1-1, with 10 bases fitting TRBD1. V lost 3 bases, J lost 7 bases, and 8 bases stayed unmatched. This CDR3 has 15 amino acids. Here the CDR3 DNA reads TGTGCCAGCAGTTTTGTGACAGGGGGCGGCATTGAAGCTTTCTTT. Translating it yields CASSFVTGGGIEAFF.

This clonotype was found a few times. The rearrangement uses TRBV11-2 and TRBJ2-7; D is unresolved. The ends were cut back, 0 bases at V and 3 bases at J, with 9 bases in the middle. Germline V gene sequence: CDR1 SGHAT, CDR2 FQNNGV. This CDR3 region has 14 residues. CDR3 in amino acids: CASSLETEYYEQYF. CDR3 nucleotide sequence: TGTGCCAGCAGCTTAGAAACGGAATACTACGAGCAGTACTTC.

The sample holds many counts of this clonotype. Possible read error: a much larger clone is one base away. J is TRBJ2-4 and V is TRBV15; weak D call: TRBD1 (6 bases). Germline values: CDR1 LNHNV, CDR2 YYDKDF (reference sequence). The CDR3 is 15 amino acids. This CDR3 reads CATSRYGQNLNIKYF. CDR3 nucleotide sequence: TGTGCCACCAGCAGATACGGACAGAACCTAAACATTAAGTACTTC.

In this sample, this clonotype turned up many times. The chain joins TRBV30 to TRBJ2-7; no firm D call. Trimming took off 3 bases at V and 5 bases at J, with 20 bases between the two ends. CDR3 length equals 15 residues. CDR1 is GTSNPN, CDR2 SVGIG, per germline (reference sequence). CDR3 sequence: CAWRIGSPGGHEQYF. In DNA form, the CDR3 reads TGTGCCTGGAGGATAGGGTCCCCCGGCGGCCACGAGCAGTACTTC.

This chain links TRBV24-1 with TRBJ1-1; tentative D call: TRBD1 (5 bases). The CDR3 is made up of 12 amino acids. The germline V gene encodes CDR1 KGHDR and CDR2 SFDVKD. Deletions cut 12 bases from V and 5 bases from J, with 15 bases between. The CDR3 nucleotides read TGTGCCGTCCGGACACGAGGGACTGAAGCTTTCTTT. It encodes CAVRTRGTEAFF.

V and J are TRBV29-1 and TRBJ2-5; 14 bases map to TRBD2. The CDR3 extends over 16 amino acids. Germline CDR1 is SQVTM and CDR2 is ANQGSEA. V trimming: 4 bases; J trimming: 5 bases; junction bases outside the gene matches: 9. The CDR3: CSVVGLAGGFGETQYF. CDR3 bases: TGCAGCGTTGTTGGACTAGCGGGGGGATTCGGGGAGACCCAGTACTTC.

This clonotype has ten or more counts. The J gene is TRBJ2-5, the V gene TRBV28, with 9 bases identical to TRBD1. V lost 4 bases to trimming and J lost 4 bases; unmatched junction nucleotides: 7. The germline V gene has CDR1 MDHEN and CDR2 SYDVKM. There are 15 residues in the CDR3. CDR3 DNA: TGTGCCAGCAGTTACCGGGACAGGGTGGGAGAGACCCAGTACTTC. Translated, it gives CASSYRDRVGETQYF.

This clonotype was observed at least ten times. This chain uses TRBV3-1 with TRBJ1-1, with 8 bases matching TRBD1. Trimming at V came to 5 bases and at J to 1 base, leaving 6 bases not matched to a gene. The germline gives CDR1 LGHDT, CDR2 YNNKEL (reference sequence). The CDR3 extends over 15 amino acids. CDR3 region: CASSYGQGPNTEAFF. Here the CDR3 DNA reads TGTGCCAGCAGCTACGGACAGGGACCGAACACTGAAGCTTTCTTT.

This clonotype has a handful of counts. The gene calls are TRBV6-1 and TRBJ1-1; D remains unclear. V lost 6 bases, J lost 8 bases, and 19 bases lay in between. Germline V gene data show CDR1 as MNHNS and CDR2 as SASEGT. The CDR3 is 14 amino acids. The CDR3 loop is CASSPDGGSLEAFF. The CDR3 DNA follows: TGTGCCAGCAGCCCGGACGGAGGGTCCCTGGAAGCTTTCTTT.

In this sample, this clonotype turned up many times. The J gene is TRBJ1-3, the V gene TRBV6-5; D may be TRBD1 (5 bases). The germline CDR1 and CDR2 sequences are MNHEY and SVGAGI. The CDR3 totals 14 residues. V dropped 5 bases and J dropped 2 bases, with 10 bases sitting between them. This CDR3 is CASSPGRTGNTIYF. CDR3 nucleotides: TGTGCCAGCAGTCCAGGGAGAACTGGAAACACCATATATTTT.

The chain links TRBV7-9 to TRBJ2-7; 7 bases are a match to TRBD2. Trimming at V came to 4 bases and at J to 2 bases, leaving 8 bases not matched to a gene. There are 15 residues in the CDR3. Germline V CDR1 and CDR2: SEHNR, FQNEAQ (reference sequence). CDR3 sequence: CASSSPAGTTYEQYF. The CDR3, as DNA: TGTGCCAGCAGCTCCCCCGCCGGGACTACCTACGAGCAGTACTTC.

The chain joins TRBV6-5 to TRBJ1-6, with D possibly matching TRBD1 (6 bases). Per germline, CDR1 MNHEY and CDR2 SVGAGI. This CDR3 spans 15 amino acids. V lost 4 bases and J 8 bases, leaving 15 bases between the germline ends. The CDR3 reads CASSFSRGHDSPLHF. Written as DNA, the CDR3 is TGTGCCAGCAGTTTTTCCAGGGGTCACGATTCACCCCTCCACTTT.

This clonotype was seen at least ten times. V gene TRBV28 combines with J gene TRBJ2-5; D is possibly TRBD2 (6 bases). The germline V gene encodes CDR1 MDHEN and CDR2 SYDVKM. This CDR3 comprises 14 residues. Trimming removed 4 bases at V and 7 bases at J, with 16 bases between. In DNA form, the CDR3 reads TGTGCCAGCAGTTCCTCGGGACTGGAGGGGACCCAGTACTTC. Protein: CASSSSGLEGTQYF.

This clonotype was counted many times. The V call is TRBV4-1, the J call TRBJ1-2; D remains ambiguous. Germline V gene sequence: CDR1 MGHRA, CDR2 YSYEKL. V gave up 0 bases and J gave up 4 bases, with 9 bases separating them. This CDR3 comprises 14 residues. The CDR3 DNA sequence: TGCGCCAGCAGCCAAGAGAGGCCTGGCTATGGCTACACCTTC. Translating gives CASSQERPGYGYTF.

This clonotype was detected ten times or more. CDR3 region: CASSPGQDRVNTEAFF. In nucleotides, the CDR3 is TGTGCCAGCAGCCCCGGTCAGGACAGAGTGAACACTGAAGCTTTCTTT. The gene calls are TRBV7-9 and TRBJ1-1; possibly TRBD1 for D (6 bases). The CDR3 spans 16 residues. Trimming took 5 bases from V and 0 from J, leaving 16 bases between them. The germline V gene encodes CDR1 SEHNR and CDR2 FQNEAQ (reference sequence).

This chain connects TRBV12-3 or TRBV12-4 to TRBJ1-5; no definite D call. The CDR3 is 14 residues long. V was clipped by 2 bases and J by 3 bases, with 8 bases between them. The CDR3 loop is CASSLRRVNQPQHF. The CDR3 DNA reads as TGTGCCAGCAGTTTAAGGCGGGTCAATCAGCCCCAGCATTTT.

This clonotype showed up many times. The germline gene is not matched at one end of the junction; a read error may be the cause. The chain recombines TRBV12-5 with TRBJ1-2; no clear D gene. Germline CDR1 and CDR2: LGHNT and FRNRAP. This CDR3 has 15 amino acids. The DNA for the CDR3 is TGTGCTAGTGGTAACCACAGAAACCCTAGCTATGGCTGCACCTTC. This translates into CASGNHRNPSYGCTF.

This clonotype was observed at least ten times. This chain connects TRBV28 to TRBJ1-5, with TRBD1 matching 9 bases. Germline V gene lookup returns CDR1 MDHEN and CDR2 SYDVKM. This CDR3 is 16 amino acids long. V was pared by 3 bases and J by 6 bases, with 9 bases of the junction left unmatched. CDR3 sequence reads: CASSFWNRGQGQPQHF. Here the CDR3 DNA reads TGTGCCAGCAGTTTTTGGAACAGGGGGCAAGGTCAGCCCCAGCATTTT.

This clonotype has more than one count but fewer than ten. CDR3 nucleotides: TGTGCCAGCAGTGATTCAGGGGCGACCAAAAACATTCAGTACTTC. It codes for CASSDSGATKNIQYF. The chain links TRBV2 to TRBJ2-4; tentatively, D is TRBD1 (6 bases). CDR1 SNHLY and CDR2 FYNNEI come from the germline V gene. V lost 3 bases and J lost 2, with 11 bases in between. The CDR3 loop spans 15 amino acids. The full variable domain, rest sourced from reference TRBV2 and TRBJ2-4, is EPEVTQTPSHQVTQMGQEVILRCVPISNHLYFYWYRQILGQKVEFLVSFYNNEISEKSEIFDDQFSVERPDGSNFTLKIRSTKLEDSAMYFCASSDSGATKNIQYFGAGTRLSVL.

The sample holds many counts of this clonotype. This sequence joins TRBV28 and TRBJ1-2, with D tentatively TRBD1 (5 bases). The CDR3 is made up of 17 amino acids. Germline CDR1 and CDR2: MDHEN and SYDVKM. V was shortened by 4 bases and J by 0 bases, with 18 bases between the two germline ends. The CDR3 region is CASSSLGGRIANYGYTF. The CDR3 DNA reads TGTGCCAGCAGTTCCCTCGGGGGTAGAATAGCTAACTATGGCTACACCTTC.

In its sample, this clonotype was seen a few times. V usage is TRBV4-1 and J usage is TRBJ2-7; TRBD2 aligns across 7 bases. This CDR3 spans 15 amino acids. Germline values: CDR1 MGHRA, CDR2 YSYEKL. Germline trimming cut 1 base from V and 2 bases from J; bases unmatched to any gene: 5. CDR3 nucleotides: TGCGCCAGCAGCCAAGGGCTAGCGGAAACCTACGAGCAGTACTTC. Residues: CASSQGLAETYEQYF.

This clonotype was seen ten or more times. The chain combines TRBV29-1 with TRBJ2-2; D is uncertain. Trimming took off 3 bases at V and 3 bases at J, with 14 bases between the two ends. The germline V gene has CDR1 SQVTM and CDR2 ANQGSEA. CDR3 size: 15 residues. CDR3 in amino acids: CSVEGLIPDTGELFF. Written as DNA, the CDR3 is TGCAGCGTTGAGGGCCTTATCCCGGACACCGGGGAGCTGTTTTTT.

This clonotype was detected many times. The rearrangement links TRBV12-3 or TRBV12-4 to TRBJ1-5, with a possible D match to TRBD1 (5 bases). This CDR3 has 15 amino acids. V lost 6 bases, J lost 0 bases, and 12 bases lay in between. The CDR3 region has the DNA TGTGCCAGCAGCCAACGGGGGAGTAGCAATCAGCCCCAGCATTTT. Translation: CASSQRGSSNQPQHF.

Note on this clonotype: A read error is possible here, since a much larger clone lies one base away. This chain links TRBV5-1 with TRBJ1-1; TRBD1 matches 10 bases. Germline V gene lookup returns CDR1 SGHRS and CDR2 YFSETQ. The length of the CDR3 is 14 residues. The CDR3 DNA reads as TGCGCCAGCAGACCGGGACAGGGGAACACTGAATCTTTCTTT. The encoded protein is CASRPGQGNTESFF.

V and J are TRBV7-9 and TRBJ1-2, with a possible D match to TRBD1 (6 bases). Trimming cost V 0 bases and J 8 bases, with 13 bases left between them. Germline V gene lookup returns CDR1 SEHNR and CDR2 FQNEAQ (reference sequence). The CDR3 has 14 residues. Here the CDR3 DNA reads TGTGCCAGCAGCTTAGCGATGGGGGCCGGGGGCTACACCTTC. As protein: CASSLAMGAGGYTF.

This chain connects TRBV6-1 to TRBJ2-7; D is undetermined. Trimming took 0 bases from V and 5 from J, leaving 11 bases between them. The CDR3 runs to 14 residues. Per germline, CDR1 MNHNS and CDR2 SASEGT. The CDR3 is CASSEAAVLDEQYF. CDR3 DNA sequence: TGTGCCAGCAGTGAAGCTGCAGTTTTGGACGAGCAGTACTTC.